This note documents a single T cell receptor (beta chain) sequence. Its specificity is unknown. This sample is drawn from a study of T cell responses to AZD1222 COVID-19 vaccine. General study findings and limits: Females made up more of the donors, who were largely white British, and clonal diversity may have come out too low. Baseline seropositivity characterized only six AZD1222 recipients. With dominance at 160-218 and 743-854, vaccine-associated CD4 TCRs spanned spike.

Per the germline V gene, CDR1 is MNHEY and CDR2 is SMNVEV (reference sequence). This CDR3 is built from 15 residues. The germline V and J ends were trimmed by 4 bases and 2 bases, with 14 bases remaining between them. Generated by immunoSEQ multiplex PCR, the TCRdb table keeps only in-frame clones and is missing some. The sample records about 94,000 clones, 70% to 90% being singletons. The source is an adult in good health. V is TRBV27 and J is TRBJ1-1, with a tentative D call TRBD1 (6 bases). The sequences come from peripheral blood, collected on day 0 of AZD1222 vaccination. The CDR3 DNA follows: TGTGCCAGCAGTTCCGGGGACATAAAAAACACTGAAGCTTTCTTT. It translates to CASSSGDIKNTEAFF.